These T cell receptor beta chains were read from a single sample in a study of blood T cell repertoires in COVID-19. Profiling relied on immunoSEQ multiplex PCR, and the TCRdb table lists in-frame clones only, not all of them. The data show more than 250,000 clones, 70% to 90% seen once. Sequencing was performed on peripheral blood. The receptors originated from a woman aged 45-59 years with COVID-19, enrolled during active disease. The conserved cysteine and the conserved F or W are not part of the CDR3 here. Size is omitted from some rows. Given values are once, few, many or a class for expanded clones.

J	length	V	size	CDR3
TRBJ1-1	14	TRBV6-4	NA	ASSRGGVGSNTEAF
TRBJ2-7	12	TRBV18	NA	ASSPGTGVYEQY
TRBJ1-1	11	TRBV5-4	NA	ASRGQGRVQAF
TRBJ2-3	13	TRBV6-5	NA	ASSFGSAFTDTQY
TRBJ1-6	12	TRBV5-1	NA	ASSLAGFGSPLH
TRBJ2-1	14	TRBV7-2	once	ASRKRTGDYNNEQF
TRBJ2-3	15	TRBV4-2	NA	ASSQVGGRAGSDTQY
TRBJ1-4	9	TRBV2	NA	ASSPLEKLF
TRBJ2-5	13	TRBV5-1	NA	ASSLGRGLEETQY
TRBJ2-7	12	TRBV6-5	NA	ASRGNRAPYEQY
TRBJ1-4	14	TRBV7-8	NA	ASSSTDREKNEKLF
TRBJ2-5	15	TRBV4-1	NA	ASSQAIPSREGETQY
TRBJ1-6	14	TRBV10-3	NA	AISDTDGTGGSPLH
TRBJ2-2	14	TRBV4-2	NA	ASSQDRGSSSGELF
TRBJ1-1	12	TRBV19	NA	ASSIPRENTEAF
TRBJ1-1	11	TRBV6-5	few	ASRPRDREQAF
TRBJ1-5	14	TRBV7-9	NA	ASSLWGRGGNQPQH
TRBJ2-3	13	TRBV15	once	ATSREGREADTQY
TRBJ1-1	13	TRBV3-1/TRBV3-2	NA	ASSDYDRGGTEAF
TRBJ1-1	14	TRBV5-1	NA	ASSLVSGGRYTEAF
TRBJ2-7	10	TRBV6-5	NA	ASSRLLYEQY
TRBJ1-1	14	TRBV23-1	once	ASSHRNGGSLSEAF
TRBJ1-5	13	TRBV7-2	NA	ASSLGRQGNQPQH
TRBJ2-7	13	TRBV7-6	NA	ASSLEVGTSYEQY
TRBJ1-2	9	TRBV7-9	NA	ASSLAYGYT
TRBJ1-4	12	TRBV19	NA	ASSALGQGPPVF
TRBJ2-5	14	TRBV20-1	NA	SASSAGGGYQETQY
TRBJ2-7	12	TRBV4-1	NA	ASRRQELDYEQY
TRBJ1-2	11	TRBV6-5	NA	ASSYRGTYGYT
TRBJ2-7	15	TRBV6-2/TRBV6-3	NA	ASSYLFSGLGEYEQY
TRBJ2-7	11	TRBV19	few	ASSRETSYEQY
TRBJ1-5	12	TRBV2	NA	ASRTEYSNQPQH
TRBJ1-1	14	TRBV5-1	NA	ASSLEVVGGGTEAF
TRBJ1-4	11	TRBV2	NA	ASERLLNEKLF
TRBJ1-2	14	TRBV15	NA	ATSTGNRGLGYGYT
TRBJ1-6	9	TRBV27	NA	ASRANSPLH
TRBJ2-5	13	TRBV21-1	NA	ASSCPTNSQETQY
TRBJ2-7	11	TRBV12-3/TRBV12-4	NA	ASRRGTAYEQY
TRBJ2-5	10	TRBV27	NA	ASSPLPGTQY
TRBJ1-1	9	TRBV19	once	ASTRWTEAF
TRBJ1-6	12	TRBV3-1/TRBV3-2	NA	ASSLQNRGSPLH
TRBJ2-1	11	TRBV10-1	NA	ASSESRDRTQF
TRBJ2-5	14	TRBV11-3	NA	ASSLRLAGSQETQY
TRBJ2-2	13	TRBV7-6	NA	ASSSYQVISGELF
TRBJ2-7	13	TRBV11-2	NA	ASSYETGATYEQY
TRBJ2-5	12	TRBV27	NA	ASSLGTSGETQY
TRBJ2-7	14	TRBV30	NA	AWSSTRTSGGYEQY
TRBJ2-1	14	TRBV19	NA	ASSISELAGYNEQF
TRBJ2-3	15	TRBV5-5	NA	ASSLRTSGTSTDTQY
TRBJ1-4	15	TRBV11-2	NA	ASSLDGTPRGNEKLF
TRBJ2-1	17	TRBV7-9	NA	ASSPPGLAGDPSYNEQF
TRBJ1-3	10	TRBV19	NA	ASITGADTIY
TRBJ2-1	17	TRBV24-1	once	ATSDFSTSGSGAYNEQF
TRBJ2-4	11	TRBV29-1	NA	SVEGTAENIQY
TRBJ1-4	13	TRBV3-1/TRBV3-2	NA	ASSQDQGLGEKLF